This TCR beta chain was recorded in a study of response to subunit inactivated influenza vaccine listed by TCRdb under 2018. Background for the entire study: Deep quantitative T cell receptor repertoire profiling was used in the study to track responses to a trivalent subunit inactivated influenza vaccine.

On the study overall, not on this receptor specifically: The authors proposed that each seasonal influenza vaccination may bring in only a limited number of new T cells.

Between the V and J ends, shortened by 1 base and 1 base respectively, the junction contains 7 bases. CDR1 MGHRA and CDR2 YSYEKL are derived from the germline V gene. Including the terminal cysteine and phenylalanine, the CDR3 comprises 14 residues. Of the read, only the CDR3 DNA is kept; its 42 bases are in frame from base 1. Libraries were constructed by RT-PCR. Sequencing took place on an Illumina HiSeq 2500. TCRdb reworked the public reads: Q25 trimming with fastp, MiXCR clone assembly, productive beta chains retained. CDR3 protein duplicates are merged, each entry listing the most common genes and DNA. The sample includes about 700,000 distinct CDR3 sequences, with approximately 15% observed a single time. Of the sample, approximately 6.5% falls within the top ten clones. A word on this clonotype: Its antigen is currently not known. It has no much larger one-base neighbor in the sample; base qualities were not kept.

The chain is encoded by TRBV4-1 joined to TRBJ1-2; too little of a D gene remains to name it. The sequenced sample was PBMCs from blood, obtained less than 15 days before vaccination. The TCR sequence derives from a man between 50 and 59 years old who received an inactivated influenza vaccine. Donor details come from another sample of the same person, matched by shared clones. In nucleotide form, the sequence is TGCGCCAGCAGCCAAGGACGTCTTAACTATGGCTACACCTTC. Its translation is CASSQGRLNYGYTF.